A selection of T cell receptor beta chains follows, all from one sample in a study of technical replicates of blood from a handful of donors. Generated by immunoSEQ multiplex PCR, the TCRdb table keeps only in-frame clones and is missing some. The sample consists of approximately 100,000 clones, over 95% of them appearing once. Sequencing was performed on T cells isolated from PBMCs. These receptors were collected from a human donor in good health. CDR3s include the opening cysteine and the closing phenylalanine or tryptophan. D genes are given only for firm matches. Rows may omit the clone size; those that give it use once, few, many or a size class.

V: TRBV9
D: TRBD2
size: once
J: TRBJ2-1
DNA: TGTGCCAGCAGCGTAGAAAGCGGGGGGGCTAATGAGCAGTTCTTC
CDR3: CASSVESGGANEQFF

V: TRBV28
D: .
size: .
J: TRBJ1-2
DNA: TGTGCCAGCAGTTCCAGGGGTGGCTACACCTTC
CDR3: CASSSRGGYTF

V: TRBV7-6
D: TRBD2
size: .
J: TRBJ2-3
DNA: TGTGCCAGCAGCATCGGACTAGCGGGAGTAGATACGCAGTATTTT
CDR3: CASSIGLAGVDTQYF

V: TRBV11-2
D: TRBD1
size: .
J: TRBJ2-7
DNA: TGTGCCAGCAGCTTAGCCCCCGGGACAGGCCACTACGAGCAGTACTTC
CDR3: CASSLAPGTGHYEQYF

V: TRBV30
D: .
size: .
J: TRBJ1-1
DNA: TGTGCCTGGAGGGCGACCGTGGGGGCCGTTGAAGCTTTCTTT
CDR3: CAWRATVGAVEAFF

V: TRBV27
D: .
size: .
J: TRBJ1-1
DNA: TGTGCCAGCAGTTTATCAGGGGTCGGTCTGAACACTGAAGCTTTCTTT
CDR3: CASSLSGVGLNTEAFF

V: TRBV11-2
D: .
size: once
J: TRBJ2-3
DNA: TGTGCCAGCAGCTCTGGGCAGAGCACAGATACGCAGTATTTT
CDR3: CASSSGQSTDTQYF

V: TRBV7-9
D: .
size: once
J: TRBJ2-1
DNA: TGTGCCAGCAGCTTAGATCGCCTAGCGAGAAGAAGAGGTGAGCAGTTCTTC
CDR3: CASSLDRLARRRGEQFF

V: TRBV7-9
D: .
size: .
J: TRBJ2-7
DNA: TGTGCCAGCAGCTTAGGCGGGGACAGCCGCTCCTACGAGCAGTACTTC
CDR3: CASSLGGDSRSYEQYF

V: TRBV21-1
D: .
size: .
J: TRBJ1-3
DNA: TGTGCCAGCAGTGTTCAGGCGAGCCGTCTATACTCTGGAAACACCATATATTTT
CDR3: CASSVQASRLYSGNTIYF

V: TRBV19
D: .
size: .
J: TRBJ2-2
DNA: TGTGCCACCCCTGGCCAGAACACCGGGGAGCTGTTTTTT
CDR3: CATPGQNTGELFF

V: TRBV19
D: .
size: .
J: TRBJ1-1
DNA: TGTGCCAGTACGTCAGGGTCAAACACTGAAGCTTTCTTT
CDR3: CASTSGSNTEAFF

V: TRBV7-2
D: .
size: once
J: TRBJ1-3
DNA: TGTGCCAGCAGCTTAATAGTTTCTTCTGGAAACACCATATATTTT
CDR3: CASSLIVSSGNTIYF

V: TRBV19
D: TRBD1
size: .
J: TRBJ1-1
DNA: TGTGCCAGTAGTATAGACTCTCCGGGACAGGGCAAAGCTTTCTTT
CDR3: CASSIDSPGQGKAFF

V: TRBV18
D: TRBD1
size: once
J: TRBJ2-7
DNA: TGTGCCAGCTCACCAGGGACAGGGAACTACGAGCAGTACTTC
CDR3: CASSPGTGNYEQYF

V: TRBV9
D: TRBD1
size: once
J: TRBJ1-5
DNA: TGTGCCAGCAGCGTAGGGGTAGGGGGCGGCAATCAGCCCCAGCATTTT
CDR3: CASSVGVGGGNQPQHF

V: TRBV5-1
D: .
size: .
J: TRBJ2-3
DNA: TGCGCCAGCAGCTTGGCCGAGACTAGATATACGCAGTATTTT
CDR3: CASSLAETRYTQYF

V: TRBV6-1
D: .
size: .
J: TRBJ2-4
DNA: TGTGCCAGCAGTGAACAGGGAGGAAACATTCAGTACTTC
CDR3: CASSEQGGNIQYF

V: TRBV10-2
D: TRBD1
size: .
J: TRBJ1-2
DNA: TGCGCCAGCAGGCGGGGGACAGGGGGCCTTGCGTCCCTTGGCTACACCTTC
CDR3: CASRRGTGGLASLGYTF

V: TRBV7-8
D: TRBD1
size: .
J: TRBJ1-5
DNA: TGTGCCAGCAGCCCGGACAGGGGGTATAGCAATCAGCCCCAGCATTTT
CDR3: CASSPDRGYSNQPQHF

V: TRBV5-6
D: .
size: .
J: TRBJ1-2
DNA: TGTGCCAGCAGCTTGGCGGGGGATAACTATGGCTACACCTTC
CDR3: CASSLAGDNYGYTF

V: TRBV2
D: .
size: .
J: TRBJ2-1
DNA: TGTGCCAGCAGTGATTCGCAGACTGTTGCTCCTGAGCAGTTCTTC
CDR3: CASSDSQTVAPEQFF

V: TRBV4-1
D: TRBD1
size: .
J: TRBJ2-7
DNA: TGCGCCAGCAGCCAGACAGGGGGAGAGCAGTACTTC
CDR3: CASSQTGGEQYF

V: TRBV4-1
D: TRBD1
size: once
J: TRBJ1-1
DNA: TGCGCCAGCAGCTACGTACCCACAGGGGACACTGAAGCTTTCTTT
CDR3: CASSYVPTGDTEAFF

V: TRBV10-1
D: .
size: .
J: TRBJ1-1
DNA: TGCGCCAGCAGTGAATGGGGGGAGACTGAAGCTTTCTTT
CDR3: CASSEWGETEAFF

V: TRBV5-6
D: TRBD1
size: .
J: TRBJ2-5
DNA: TGTGCCAGCAGCTTGGTAGCAGGGGGCCAAGAGACCCAGTACTTC
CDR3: CASSLVAGGQETQYF

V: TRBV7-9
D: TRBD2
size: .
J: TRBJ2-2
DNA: TGTGCCAGCACCCCCCCTAGCGGGAGAGACACCGGGGAGCTGTTTTTT
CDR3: CASTPPSGRDTGELFF

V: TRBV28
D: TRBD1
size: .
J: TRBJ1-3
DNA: TGTGCCAGCAGTTTGGGGACAGCACCGACCTCTGGAAACACCATATATTTT
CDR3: CASSLGTAPTSGNTIYF

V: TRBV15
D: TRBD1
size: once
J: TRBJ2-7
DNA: TGTGCCACCGGGACAGGGGGCTTCTACGAGCAGTACTTC
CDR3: CATGTGGFYEQYF

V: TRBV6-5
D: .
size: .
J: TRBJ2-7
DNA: TGTGCCAGCAGTTACTCGGGCACGAACCACTACGAGCAGTACTTC
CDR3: CASSYSGTNHYEQYF

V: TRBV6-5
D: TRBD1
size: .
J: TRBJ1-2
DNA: TGTGCCGGCAGTTACTCGAGGGACAGAGTCTATGGCTACACCTTC
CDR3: CAGSYSRDRVYGYTF

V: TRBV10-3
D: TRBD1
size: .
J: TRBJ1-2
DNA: TGTGCCATCAGTGAGTCCGGGACAGGGGACTATGGCTACACCTTC
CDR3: CAISESGTGDYGYTF

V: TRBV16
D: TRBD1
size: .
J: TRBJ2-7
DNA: TGTGCCAGCAGCCGTGTCTACAGGGGGATGTACGAGCAGTACTTC
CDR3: CASSRVYRGMYEQYF

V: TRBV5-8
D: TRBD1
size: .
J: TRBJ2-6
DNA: TGTGCCAGCAGCCCATTAAGGGGACAGGGGGTCTCTGGGGCCAACGTCCTGACTTTC
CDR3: CASSPLRGQGVSGANVLTF

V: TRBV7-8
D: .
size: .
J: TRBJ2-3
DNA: TGTGCCAGCAGCTTAGCGGGAGCGATCACAGATACGCAGTATTTT
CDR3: CASSLAGAITDTQYF

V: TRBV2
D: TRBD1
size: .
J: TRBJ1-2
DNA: TGTGCCAGCAGTCCAGGGGGCACGGTGTCGAGTAGGCTCAATAACTATGGCTACACCTTC
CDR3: CASSPGGTVSSRLNNYGYTF

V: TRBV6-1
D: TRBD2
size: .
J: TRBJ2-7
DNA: TGTGCCAGCAGGGAGGGACTAGCGGCCTACGAGCAGTACTTC
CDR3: CASREGLAAYEQYF

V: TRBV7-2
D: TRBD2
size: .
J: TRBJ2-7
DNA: TGTGCCAGCAGCTTCGGACTAGCGGGGACCTACGAGCAGTACTTC
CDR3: CASSFGLAGTYEQYF

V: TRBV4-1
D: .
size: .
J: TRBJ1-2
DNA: TGCGCCAGCAGCCAAGACTTTGGTGCTGGCCGCTACACCTTC
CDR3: CASSQDFGAGRYTF

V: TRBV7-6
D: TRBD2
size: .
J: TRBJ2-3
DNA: TGTGCCAGCAGCGACCGGGGGGGGACAGATACGCAGTATTTT
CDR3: CASSDRGGTDTQYF

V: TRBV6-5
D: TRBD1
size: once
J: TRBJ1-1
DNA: TGTGCCAGCGGAGGGACAGGGCCTGACACTGAAGCTTTCTTT
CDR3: CASGGTGPDTEAFF

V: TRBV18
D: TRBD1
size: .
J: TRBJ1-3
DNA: TGTGCCAGCTCAAACAGGGGGCCTGGAAACACCATATATTTT
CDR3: CASSNRGPGNTIYF

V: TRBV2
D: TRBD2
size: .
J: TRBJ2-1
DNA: TGTGCCAGGACGGCGGGACTAGCGGTCCTGAGCTCCTACAATGAGCAGTTCTTC
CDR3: CARTAGLAVLSSYNEQFF

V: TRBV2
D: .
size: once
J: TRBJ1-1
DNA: TGTGCCAGCAGTGAAAATAACAGTCCTATTGGCACTGAAGCTTTCTTT
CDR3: CASSENNSPIGTEAFF

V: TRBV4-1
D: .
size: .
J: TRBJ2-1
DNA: TGCGCCAGCAGCCAAGAAGGCAGGGGATATGAGCAGTTCTTC
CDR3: CASSQEGRGYEQFF

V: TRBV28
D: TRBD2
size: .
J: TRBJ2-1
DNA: TGTGCCAGCAGTACCACTAGCGGGAGGGTAAATGAGCAGTTCTTC
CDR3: CASSTTSGRVNEQFF

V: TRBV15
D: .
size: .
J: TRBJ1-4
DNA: TGTGCCACCAGCAGAGAAAGGATACGGACAGCCGTTACTAATGAAAAACTGTTTTTT
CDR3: CATSRERIRTAVTNEKLFF

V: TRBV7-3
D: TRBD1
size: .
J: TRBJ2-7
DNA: TGTGCCAGCAGCAGACAGGGGGGGTTTGCCGAGCAGTACTTC
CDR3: CASSRQGGFAEQYF

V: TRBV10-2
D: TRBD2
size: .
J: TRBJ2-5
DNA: TGCGCCAGCAGTGACGGGGGGAAGCGAGAGACCCAGTACTTC
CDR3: CASSDGGKRETQYF

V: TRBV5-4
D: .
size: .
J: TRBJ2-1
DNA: TGTGCCAGCAGCCCTGTAGCAGGGCACAATGAGCAGTTCTTC
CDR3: CASSPVAGHNEQFF